This T cell receptor beta chain was recovered during a study of blood T cells in healthy people across ages. It was with a sample-barcoded 5' primer and a J-beta primer mix that a second PCR of about 7 to 12 cycles was run. The template-switch adaptor, which had 12 random nucleotides, put a tag on each cDNA molecule. TCRdb itself ran the 5' RACE reads through MiXCR, one entry per CDR3 protein. Counted here are around 1,800,000 distinct CDR3 sequences, 30% to 40% occurring once; the ten biggest clones make up more than 20%. Notes on this clonotype: Antigen unknown.

The study's findings and limits: Considered underestimates were the diversity estimates obtained from one million T cells.

Per-sample PBMC isolation yielded at least 7 million cells. Extraction of total RNA produced a minimum of 5.5 micrograms from each sample. This TCR came from a human donor in good health. The sample taken for sequencing was blood.

CDR3 loop: CASRDWTGNEQYF. The CDR3 DNA sequence: TGTGCCAGCAGGGACTGGACAGGGAACGAGCAGTACTTC. This chain connects TRBV6-1 to TRBJ2-7; the match to TRBD1 covers 8 bases. V dropped 6 bases and J dropped 5; count of bases not matched to a gene: 6. This CDR3 comprises 13 residues. Germline V lookup: CDR1 MNHNS, CDR2 SASEGT.